This note documents a single TCR beta chain sequence. Antigen specificity is unknown. Some clones are missing from TCRdb's copy, which holds only in-frame ones; the method was immunoSEQ multiplex PCR. This sample carries roughly 1,000,000 clones, approximately 78% of them seen once, and the ten largest clones take roughly 0.56%. Each of the donors was a healthy adult who was HIV-negative and had not had a recent acute infection or vaccination. This sample is drawn from a study of shared clonotypes between healthy human individuals. The wider study: The study used three CD4 naive, three CD4 memory, two CD8 naive and one CD8 memory plate per donor.

Germline values: CDR1 WNHNN, CDR2 SYGVQD (reference sequence). CDR3 length: 12 residues. Trimming removed 7 bases at V and 6 bases at J, with 12 bases between. Study-level results: Memory subsets had estimated richness that was generally smaller than that of naive subsets.

This rearrangement joins TRBV10-1 to TRBJ1-1; D gene unclear. Sequencing was done on a sample of memory CD4+ T cells from PBMCs. Subset given: CD45RA-negative fraction. The receptor was isolated from a man aged 18 to 30 in good health. Some clones in this sample may be carry-over from other donors' samples. The CDR3 loop reads CASILTVSEAFF. DNA of the CDR3: TGCGCCAGCATTCTCACGGTCTCTGAAGCTTTCTTT.